This is a list of T cell receptor beta chains from one sample in a study of blood T cell repertoires in COVID-19. Method: immunoSEQ multiplex PCR; TCRdb's copy keeps in-frame clones and lacks some. The sample includes over 350,000 clones, about 85% seen only once; the top ten take over 1.5%. The sample consisted of PBMCs or T cells enriched from blood (not recorded which). These receptors were obtained from a young woman with acute COVID-19. Both conserved end residues are part of each CDR3. A D gene is named only where the DNA matches it firmly. Only part of the rows carry a size: once, few, many, or a class if the clone is expanded.

clone_size	d_call	v_call	j_call	cdr3_nt	cdr3_aa
-	TRBD1	TRBV7-8	TRBJ2-4	TGTGCCAGCAGCTTAGTGGGGACAGTTTACTTC	CASSLVGTVYF
-	-	TRBV19	TRBJ2-1	TGTGCCAGTAGTATGGGCTACGGGGAGCACAATGAGCAGTTCTTC	CASSMGYGEHNEQFF
-	-	TRBV27	TRBJ2-7	TGTGCCAGCAGTTCTGGGACAGCGGGCTACGAGCAGTACTTC	CASSSGTAGYEQYF
-	-	TRBV29-1	TRBJ2-3	TGCAGCGTACAGGGTGGCACAGATACGCAGTATTTT	CSVQGGTDTQYF
-	-	TRBV2	TRBJ2-7	TGTGCCAGCAGTATAACGGGGATTACTGCCGAGCAGTACTTC	CASSITGITAEQYF
-	-	TRBV28	TRBJ2-3	TGTGCCAGCAGTTCGTTGAGGGGGAGATTGGGTAGCACAGATACGCAGTATTTT	CASSSLRGRLGSTDTQYF
-	TRBD1	TRBV7-8	TRBJ1-1	TGTGCCAGCAGCCCTCGGACAGGGGGGAGCACTGAAGCTTTCTTT	CASSPRTGGSTEAFF
-	TRBD2	TRBV6-6	TRBJ2-3	TGTGCCACCCGGCGGGGGGAACCAGATACGCAGTATTTT	CATRRGEPDTQYF
-	-	TRBV16	TRBJ2-2	TGTGCCAGCAGCCAATCACGGACCGGGGAGCTGTTTTTT	CASSQSRTGELFF
-	-	TRBV2	TRBJ2-7	TGTGCCAGCAGTCGTAGGAGCTCCTACGAGCAGTACTTC	CASSRRSSYEQYF
once	TRBD2	TRBV28	TRBJ2-4	TGTGCCAGCAGTTTTTGGAAGCGGGAGTTTAACATTCAGTACTTC	CASSFWKREFNIQYF
-	TRBD1	TRBV7-2	TRBJ1-4	TGTGCCAGCAGCTTAGGCCCCTGGACAGGGGATAAATTTGGACTGTTTTTT	CASSLGPWTGDKFGLFF
-	-	TRBV4-3	TRBJ1-1	TGCGCCAGCAGCCAAGACGGGGATAGGAGCACTGAAGCTTTCTTT	CASSQDGDRSTEAFF